This T cell receptor (beta chain) comes out of a study of PD-1 blockade in classical Hodgkin lymphoma. Relapse was seen in all patients after autologous stem cell transplantation, and brentuximab vedotin exposure was variable. The junction had 7 bases not matched to a gene; V was cut back by 10 bases and J by 2 bases. The germline V gene encodes CDR1 ENHRY and CDR2 SYGVKD. The CDR3 runs to 14 residues. The method was immunoSEQ multiplex PCR; TCRdb's version includes in-frame clones alone and lacks a portion of them. The sample holds 75,000 to 100,000 clones, roughly 79% seen once. The input for sequencing was peripheral blood mononuclear cells (PBMCs), taken before the second cycle of nivolumab. The TCR sequence derives from a human donor with classical Hodgkin lymphoma. V is TRBV10-3 and J is TRBJ1-5, with 8 bases matching TRBD1. The CDR3 loop is CASQQTGGNQPQHF. In DNA, the CDR3 is TGTGCCAGCCAACAGACAGGGGGCAATCAGCCCCAGCATTTT.